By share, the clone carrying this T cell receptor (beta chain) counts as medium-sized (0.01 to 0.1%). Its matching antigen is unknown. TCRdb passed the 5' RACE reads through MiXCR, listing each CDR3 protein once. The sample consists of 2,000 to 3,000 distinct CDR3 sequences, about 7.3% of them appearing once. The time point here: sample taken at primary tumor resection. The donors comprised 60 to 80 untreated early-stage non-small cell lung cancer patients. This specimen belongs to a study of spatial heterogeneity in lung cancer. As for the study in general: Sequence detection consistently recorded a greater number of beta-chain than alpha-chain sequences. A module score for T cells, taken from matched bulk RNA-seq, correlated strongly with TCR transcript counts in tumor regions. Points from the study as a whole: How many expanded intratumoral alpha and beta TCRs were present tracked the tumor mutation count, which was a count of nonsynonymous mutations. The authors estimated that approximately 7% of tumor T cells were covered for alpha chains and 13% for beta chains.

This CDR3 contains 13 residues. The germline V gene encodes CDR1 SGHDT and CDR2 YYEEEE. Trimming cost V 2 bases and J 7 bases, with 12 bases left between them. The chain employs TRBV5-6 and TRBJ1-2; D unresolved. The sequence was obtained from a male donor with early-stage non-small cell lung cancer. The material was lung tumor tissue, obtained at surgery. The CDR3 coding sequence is TGTGCCAGCAGCTTTTCCGGGCTGGGTGGCTACACCTTC. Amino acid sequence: CASSFSGLGGYTF.